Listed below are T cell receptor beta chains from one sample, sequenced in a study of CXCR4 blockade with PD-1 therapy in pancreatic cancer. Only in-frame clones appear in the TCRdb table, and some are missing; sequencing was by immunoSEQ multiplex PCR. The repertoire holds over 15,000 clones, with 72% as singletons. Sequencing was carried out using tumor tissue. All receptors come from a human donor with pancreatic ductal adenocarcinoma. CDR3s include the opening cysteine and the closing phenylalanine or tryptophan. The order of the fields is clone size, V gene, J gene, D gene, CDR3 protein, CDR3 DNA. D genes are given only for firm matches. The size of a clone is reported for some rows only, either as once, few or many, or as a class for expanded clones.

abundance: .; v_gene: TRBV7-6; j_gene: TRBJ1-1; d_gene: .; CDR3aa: CASSIWTANTEAFF; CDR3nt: TGTGCCAGCAGCATATGGACGGCGAACACTGAAGCTTTCTTT
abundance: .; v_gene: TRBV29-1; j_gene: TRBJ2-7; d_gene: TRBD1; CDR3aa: CSASPGGTEQYF; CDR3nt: TGCAGCGCCTCACCAGGGGGAACCGAGCAGTACTTC
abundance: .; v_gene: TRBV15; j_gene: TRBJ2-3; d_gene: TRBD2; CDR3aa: CATSGQTSRSTDTQYF; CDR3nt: TGTGCCACCAGCGGCCAGACTAGCAGGAGCACAGATACGCAGTATTTT
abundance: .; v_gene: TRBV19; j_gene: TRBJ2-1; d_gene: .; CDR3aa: CATPGSSYNEQFF; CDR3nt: TGTGCCACCCCCGGGAGCTCCTACAATGAGCAGTTCTTC
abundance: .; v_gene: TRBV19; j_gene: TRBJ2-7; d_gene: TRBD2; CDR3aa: CASSIEGGTYEQYF; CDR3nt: TGTGCCAGTAGTATTGAGGGAGGGACCTACGAGCAGTACTTC
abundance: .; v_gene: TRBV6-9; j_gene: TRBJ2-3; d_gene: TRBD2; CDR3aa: CASSPAGVSTDTQYF; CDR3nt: TGTGCCAGCAGTCCAGCGGGAGTCTCGACAGATACGCAGTATTTT
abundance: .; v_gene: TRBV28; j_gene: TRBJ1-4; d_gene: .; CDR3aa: CASSLATNEKLFF; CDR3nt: TGTGCCAGCAGTTTAGCAACTAATGAAAAACTGTTTTTT
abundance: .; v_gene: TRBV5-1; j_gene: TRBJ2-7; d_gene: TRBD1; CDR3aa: CASSTGTGGSYEQYF; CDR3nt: TGCGCCAGCAGCACAGGGACAGGGGGTTCCTACGAGCAGTACTTC
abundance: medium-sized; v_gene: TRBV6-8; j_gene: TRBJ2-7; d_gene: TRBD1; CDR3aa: CASSYRGHEQYF; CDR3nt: TGTGCCAGCAGTTACAGGGGGCACGAGCAGTACTTC
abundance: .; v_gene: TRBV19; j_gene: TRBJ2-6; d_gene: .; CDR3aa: CASSPGGSGANVLTF; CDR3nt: TGTGCCAGTAGTCCCGGGGGCTCTGGGGCCAACGTCCTGACTTTC
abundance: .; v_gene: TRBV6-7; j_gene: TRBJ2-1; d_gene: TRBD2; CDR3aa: CASRPGLAGGQRYNEQFF; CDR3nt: TGTGCCAGCAGGCCGGGACTAGCGGGAGGTCAAAGGTACAATGAGCAGTTCTTC
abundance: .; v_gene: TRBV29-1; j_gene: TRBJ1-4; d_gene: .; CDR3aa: CSAGQGRDEKLFF; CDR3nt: TGCAGCGCCGGGCAGGGACGGGATGAAAAACTGTTTTTT
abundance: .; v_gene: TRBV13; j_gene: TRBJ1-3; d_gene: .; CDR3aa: CASTREGGPGNTIYF; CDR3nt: TGTGCCAGCACCCGCGAAGGGGGTCCCGGAAACACCATATATTTT
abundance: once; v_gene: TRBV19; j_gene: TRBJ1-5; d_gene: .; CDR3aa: CASSRVVYSNQPQHF; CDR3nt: TGTGCCAGTAGTAGGGTAGTTTATAGCAATCAGCCCCAGCATTTT
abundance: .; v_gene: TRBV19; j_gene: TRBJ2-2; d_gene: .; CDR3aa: CASSMRNTGELFF; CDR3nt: TGTGCCAGTAGTATGAGGAACACCGGGGAGCTGTTTTTT
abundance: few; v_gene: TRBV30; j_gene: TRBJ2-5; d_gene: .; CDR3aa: CAWSVGRIQETQYF; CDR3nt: TGTGCCTGGAGTGTGGGTCGTATCCAAGAGACCCAGTACTTC
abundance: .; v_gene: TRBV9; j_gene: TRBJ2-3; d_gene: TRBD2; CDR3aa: CASSNLAGVTDTQYF; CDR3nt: TGTGCCAGCAGCAACTTAGCGGGAGTAACAGATACGCAGTATTTT
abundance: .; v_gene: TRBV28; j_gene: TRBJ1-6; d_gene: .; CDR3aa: CATSPSGTMDSPLHF; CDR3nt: TGTGCCACTTCACCTTCCGGGACTATGGATTCACCCCTCCACTTT
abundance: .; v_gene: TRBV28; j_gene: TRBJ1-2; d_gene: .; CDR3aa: CAISTGKGGYTF; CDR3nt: TGTGCCATCTCGACAGGAAAGGGTGGCTACACCTTC
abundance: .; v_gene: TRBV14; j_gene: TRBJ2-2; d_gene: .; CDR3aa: CASSQDSTGELFF; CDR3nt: TGTGCCAGCAGCCAAGATTCCACCGGGGAGCTGTTTTTT
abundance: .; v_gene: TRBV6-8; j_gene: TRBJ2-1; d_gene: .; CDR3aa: CASSSVASAYNEQFF; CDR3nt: TGTGCCAGCAGTTCGGTGGCTAGCGCTTACAATGAGCAGTTCTTC
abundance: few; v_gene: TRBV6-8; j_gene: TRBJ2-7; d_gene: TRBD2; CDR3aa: CASSYGAGEVYEQYF; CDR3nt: TGTGCCAGCAGTTACGGGGCGGGAGAGGTGTACGAGCAGTACTTC
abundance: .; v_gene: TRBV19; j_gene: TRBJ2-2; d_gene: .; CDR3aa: CASSIGRGGRAGELFF; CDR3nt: TGTGCCAGTAGTATAGGCCGTGGAGGTAGGGCCGGGGAGCTGTTTTTT
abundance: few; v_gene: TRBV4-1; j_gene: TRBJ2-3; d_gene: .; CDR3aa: CASSLHGTDGLQTDTQYF; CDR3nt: TGCGCCAGCAGCCTACACGGGACGGACGGCCTCCAAACAGATACGCAGTATTTT
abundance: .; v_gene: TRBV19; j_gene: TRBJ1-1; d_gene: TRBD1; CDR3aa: CASSIPSTGGGEAFF; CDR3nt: TGTGCCAGTAGTATACCCTCGACAGGGGGCGGAGAAGCTTTCTTT
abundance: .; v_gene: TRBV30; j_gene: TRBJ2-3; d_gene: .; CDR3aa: CAWSVGPDTQYF; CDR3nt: TGTGCCTGGAGTGTAGGCCCAGATACGCAGTATTTT
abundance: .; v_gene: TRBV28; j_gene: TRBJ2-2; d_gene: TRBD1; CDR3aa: CASSRDRGTGELFF; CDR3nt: TGTGCCAGCAGCAGGGACAGGGGAACCGGGGAGCTGTTTTTT
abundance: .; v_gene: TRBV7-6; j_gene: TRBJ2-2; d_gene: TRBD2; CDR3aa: CASSPRTSGRGNTGELFF; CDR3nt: TGTGCCAGCAGCCCGCGGACTAGCGGGAGGGGGAACACCGGGGAGCTGTTTTTT
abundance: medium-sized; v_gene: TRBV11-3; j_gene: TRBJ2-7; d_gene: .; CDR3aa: CASSLLGGSYEQYF; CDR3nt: TGTGCCAGCAGCTTACTAGGGGGCTCCTACGAGCAGTACTTC
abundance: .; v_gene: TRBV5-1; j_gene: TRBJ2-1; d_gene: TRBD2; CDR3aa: CASSLLAEPYNEQFF; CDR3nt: TGCGCCAGCAGCTTACTAGCGGAGCCTTACAATGAGCAGTTCTTC
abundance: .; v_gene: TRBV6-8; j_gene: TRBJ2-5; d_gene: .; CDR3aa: CASSYSGWDLTQYF; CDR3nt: TGTGCCAGCAGTTACTCGGGATGGGACTTGACCCAGTACTTC
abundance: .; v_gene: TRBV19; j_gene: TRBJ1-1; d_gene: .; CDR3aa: CASSISAANTEAFF; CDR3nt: TGTGCCAGTAGTATAAGTGCCGCCAACACTGAAGCTTTCTTT
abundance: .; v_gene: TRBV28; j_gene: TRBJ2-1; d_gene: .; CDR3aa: CASPPAGTSNEQFF; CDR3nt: TGTGCCAGCCCCCCCGCCGGGACTTCCAATGAGCAGTTCTTC
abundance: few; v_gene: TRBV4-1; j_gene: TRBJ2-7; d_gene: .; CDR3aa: CASSQGLSPNYEQYF; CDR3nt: TGCGCCAGCAGCCAAGGTCTCTCCCCCAATTACGAGCAGTACTTC
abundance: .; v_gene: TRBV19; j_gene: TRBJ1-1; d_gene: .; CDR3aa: CASSAGSMNTEAFF; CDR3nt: TGTGCCAGTAGCGCAGGTTCCATGAACACTGAAGCTTTCTTT
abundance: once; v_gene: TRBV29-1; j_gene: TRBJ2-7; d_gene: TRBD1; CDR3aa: CSVRQGASGEQYF; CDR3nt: TGCAGCGTAAGACAGGGGGCGAGTGGAGAGCAGTACTTC
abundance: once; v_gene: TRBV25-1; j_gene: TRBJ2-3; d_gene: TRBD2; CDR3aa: CASSGRIGTDTQYF; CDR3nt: TGTGCCAGCAGCGGGAGGATTGGCACAGATACGCAGTATTTT
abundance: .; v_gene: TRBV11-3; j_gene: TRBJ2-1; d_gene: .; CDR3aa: CASSARRVNSYNEQFF; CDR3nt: TGTGCCAGCAGCGCCAGAAGGGTAAACTCCTACAATGAGCAGTTCTTC
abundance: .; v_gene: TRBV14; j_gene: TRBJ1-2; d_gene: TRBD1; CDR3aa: CASSRGQGFYGYTF; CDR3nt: TGTGCCAGCAGCCGCGGACAGGGCTTCTATGGCTACACCTTC
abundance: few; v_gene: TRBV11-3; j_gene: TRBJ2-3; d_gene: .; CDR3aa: CASSRSTGSTTDTQYF; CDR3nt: TGTGCTAGCAGCCGATCTACGGGGAGTACCACAGATACGCAGTATTTT
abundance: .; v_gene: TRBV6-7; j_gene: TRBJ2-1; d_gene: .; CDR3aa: CASSYDGVVNEQFF; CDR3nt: TGTGCCAGCAGTTACGACGGAGTAGTTAATGAGCAGTTCTTC